Presented here are 14 T cell receptor beta chains from one specimen sequenced in a study of graft-versus-host responses after intestinal transplantation. Antigens of these TCRs are unknown. Sequenced by immunoSEQ multiplex PCR; TCRdb stores in-frame clones only, minus some. The sample contains roughly 110,000 clones, roughly 90% of which appear only once. Specimen: unstimulated CD4+ T cells sorted from spleen or lymph node cells, collected before transplant. These receptors were taken from a human donor who was the organ donor for an intestinal transplant.

The V and J genes are TRBV7-2 and TRBJ2-2; perhaps TRBD1 as D (5 bases). CDR3 size: 13 residues. The ends were cut back, 6 bases at V and 8 bases at J, with 13 bases in the middle. Per the germline V gene, CDR1 is SGHTA and CDR2 is FQGNSA. In nucleotides, the CDR3 is TGTGCCAGCAGTCTTCAGGGTGAAGGGGAGCTGTTTTTT. It codes for CASSLQGEGELFF.

V and J are TRBV7-9 and TRBJ2-7, with D possibly being TRBD2 (5 bases). With 3 bases removed from V and 2 bases from J, the gap between germline ends came to 11 bases. CDR1 and CDR2 from the germline V gene are SEHNR and FQNEAQ (reference sequence). The CDR3 spans 14 residues. CDR3 sequence reads: CASSLGRGTYEQYF. The CDR3 DNA reads TGTGCCAGCAGCTTGGGCAGAGGGACCTACGAGCAGTACTTC.

The chain recombines TRBV11-3 with TRBJ2-7; D ambiguous. The CDR3 has 15 residues. Germline assignment: CDR1 SGHNT and CDR2 YENEEA. V gave up 2 bases and J gave up 0 bases, with 11 bases separating them. DNA for the CDR3: TGTGCCAGCAGCTTACATACAGCCATCTCCTACGAGCAGTACTTC. It encodes CASSLHTAISYEQYF.

The chain combines TRBV5-6 with TRBJ1-1, with TRBD1 matching over 10 bases. The CDR3 sequence is 17 residues long. Per germline, CDR1 SGHDT and CDR2 YYEEEE. With V trimmed by 1 base and J by 3 bases, 9 bases remained unmatched. The CDR3 nucleotides are TGTGCCAGCAGCTTGTATTGGACAGGGGGTAGGGACACTGAAGCTTTCTTT. It specifies CASSLYWTGGRDTEAFF.

The sample holds one count of this clone. The chain uses TRBV10-3 and TRBJ1-2, with no clear D. Trimming removed 0 bases from V and 2 bases from J, with 10 bases in between. The V gene's germline CDR1 is ENHRY and CDR2 SYGVKD. The CDR3 contains 15 residues. The CDR3 sequence: CAISESVRHNYGYTF. The CDR3, as DNA: TGTGCCATCAGTGAGTCGGTGAGACACAACTATGGCTACACCTTC.

The V and J genes are TRBV19 and TRBJ1-1, with D perhaps TRBD1 (5 bases). The CDR3 contains 15 residues. CDR1 and CDR2 from the germline V gene are LNHDA and SQIVND (reference sequence). Trimming shortened V by 3 bases and J by 1 base, and 12 bases separated the two germline ends. CDR3 sequence (DNA): TGTGCCAGTAGTATCTCGTCTGGGGGGAACACTGAAGCTTTCTTT. Protein product: CASSISSGGNTEAFF.

The genes are TRBV30 and TRBJ2-2, with unresolved D. The CDR3 spans 16 residues. Trimming took off 3 bases at V and 4 bases at J, with 18 bases between the two ends. Germline lookup yields CDR1 GTSNPN and CDR2 SVGIG (reference sequence). The CDR3 here is CAWSRPADSSTGELFF. Written as DNA, the CDR3 is TGTGCCTGGAGCCGCCCGGCAGATTCGAGCACCGGGGAGCTGTTTTTT. Full variable domain (outside the CDR3, taken from reference TRBV30 and TRBJ2-2): SQTIHQWPATLVQPVGSPLSLECTVEGTSNPNLYWYRQAAGRGLQLLFYSVGIGQISSEVPQNLSASRPQDRQFILSSKKLLLSDSGFYLCAWSRPADSSTGELFFGEGSRLTVL.

The rearrangement joins TRBV6-1 to TRBJ2-7, with TRBD1 identical over 7 bases. Unmatched junction bases numbered 10, after V lost 8 bases and J lost 0 bases. Germline V lookup: CDR1 MNHNS, CDR2 SASEGT. The CDR3 runs to 15 residues. CDR3 sequence reads: CASVRGGTDSYEQYF. In DNA, the CDR3 is TGTGCCAGCGTCAGGGGTGGGACAGACTCCTACGAGCAGTACTTC.

This chain joins TRBV9 and TRBJ2-1; the match to TRBD1 covers 12 bases. The CDR3 is made up of 19 amino acids. Trimming cost V 4 bases and J 5 bases; bases outside gene matches: 16. Germline V lookup: CDR1 SGDLS, CDR2 YYNGEE. The CDR3 DNA reads TGTGCCAGCAGCATGGGACAGGGGGCGACCGGGCTGATAAACAATGAGCAGTTCTTC. Its translation is CASSMGQGATGLINNEQFF.

This chain connects TRBV5-1 to TRBJ2-5; 7 bases align to TRBD1. This CDR3 contains 15 residues. Germline V gene data show CDR1 as SGHRS and CDR2 as YFSETQ. The V and J ends lost 1 base and 2 bases, in that order; junction bases with no gene match: 5. The CDR3 loop is CASSLLGQRQETQYF. The CDR3 DNA is TGCGCCAGCAGCTTGTTGGGACAGAGGCAAGAGACCCAGTACTTC. The whole variable domain, filled in from reference TRBV5-1 and TRBJ2-5, reads KAGVTQTPRYLIKTRGQQVTLSCSPISGHRSVSWYQQTPGQGLQFLFEYFSETQRNKGNFPGRFSGRQFSNSRSEMNVSTLELGDSALYLCASSLLGQRQETQYFGPGTRLLVL.

The V and J genes are TRBV6-6 and TRBJ2-7, with 9 positions matching TRBD1. V was clipped by 7 bases and J by 4 bases; unmatched bases: 5. CDR3 length equals 13 residues. Germline V gene lookup returns CDR1 MNHNY and CDR2 SVGAGI (reference sequence). Here the CDR3 reads CASTTGTGYEQYF. The CDR3 bases are TGTGCCAGCACCACAGGGACAGGGTACGAGCAGTACTTC.

This clone was counted once. The chain recombines TRBV21-1 with TRBJ2-5; the DNA was not compared with TRBD2, the D call given in the table. The tail of the sequence fits TRBJ2-7 better, so the J call may be wrong. TRBV21-1 is termed a pseudogene. This CDR3 has 15 amino acids. CDR3 sequence: CASSLRGTSDYEQYF. Here the CDR3 DNA reads TGTGCCAGCAGCCTACGGGGCACTAGCGACTACGAGCAGTACTTC.

In the case of this clone: The germline gene is not matched at one end of the junction; a read error may be the cause. J is TRBJ2-1 and V is TRBV5-4; maybe TRBD2 (5 bases). This CDR3 region has 13 residues. Per germline, CDR1 SGHNT and CDR2 YYREEE (reference sequence). CDR3 nucleotides: TGTGCCAGCAGCTTGACGGTTACGGGATCCCACGTCTTC. It codes for CASSLTVTGSHVF.

The chain combines TRBV21-1 with TRBJ1-6; no check of the table's D call, TRBD1, against the DNA was made. TRBV21-1 is a documented pseudogene. The CDR3 consists of 17 residues. The CDR3 loop reads CASSRDRAISYNSPLHF. The DNA for the CDR3 is TGTGCCAGCAGCAGGGACAGGGCCATCTCCTATAATTCACCCCTCCACTTT.